One sample yielded the 8 T cell receptor beta chains listed below, sequenced in a study of blood T cell repertoires in COVID-19. Repertoires were generated with immunoSEQ multiplex PCR, while TCRdb's copy carries only in-frame clones and drops some. This sample has around 130,000 clones, with 86% found just once. The specimen sequenced was PBMCs or T cells enriched from blood (not recorded which). The receptors were gathered from a woman in her 50s who had recovered from COVID-19.

The count of this clone is one. J is TRBJ2-1 and V is TRBV4-3; possible D gene TRBD1, 7 bases. V was clipped by 0 bases and J by 8 bases, with 20 bases between them. This CDR3 region has 17 residues. Germline CDR1 reads LGHNA; CDR2 reads YSLEER. CDR3 DNA sequence: TGCGCCAGCAGCCAAGATATGAGGATTACAGGGGAGGATGAGCAGTTCTTC. It encodes CASSQDMRITGEDEQFF.

This rearrangement joins TRBV9 to TRBJ1-6; tentative D call: TRBD1 (5 bases). Germline V gene sequence: CDR1 SGDLS, CDR2 YYNGEE. There are 18 residues in the CDR3. The V and J ends lost 4 bases and 0 bases respectively, with 17 bases between them. The CDR3 nucleotides read TGTGCCAGCAGCCCAACCCCAGGGAAAAGCTCCTATAATTCACCCCTCCACTTT. This encodes CASSPTPGKSSYNSPLHF.

This chain links TRBV3-1 (or the pseudogene TRBV3-2) with TRBJ1-4, with 7 bases that match TRBD1. Germline assignment: CDR1 LGHDT and CDR2 YNNKEL (reference sequence). The CDR3 extends over 14 amino acids. Losses at the gene ends were 1 base for V and 8 bases for J; bases not matched to a gene: 4. The CDR3 region has the DNA TGTGCCAGCAGCCAAGCGACAGGGCAAGAAAAACTGTTTTTT. Residues: CASSQATGQEKLFF.

V is TRBV19 and J is TRBJ1-5, with D uncertain. The V and J ends lost 1 base and 6 bases respectively, with 7 bases between them. CDR1 is LNHDA and CDR2 is SQIVND in the germline V gene (reference sequence). There are 13 residues in the CDR3. The CDR3 coding sequence is TGTGCCAGTAGTATAGCCGCGGGTCAGCCCCAGCATTTT. Its protein product is CASSIAAGQPQHF.

This clone was seen a handful of times. This chain uses TRBV12-5 with TRBJ2-7; the D gene is possibly TRBD1 (7 bases). CDR3 length: 15 amino acids. Looked up from germline, CDR1 is LGHNT and CDR2 is FRNRAP. Trimming stripped 0 bases from V and 5 bases from J, with 14 bases between. DNA for the CDR3: TGTGCTAGTGGTTTGGTTAGGACAGGAGGGGACGAGCAGTACTTC. Its translation is CASGLVRTGGDEQYF.

The rearrangement links TRBV7-9 to TRBJ1-4; 12 bases are shared with TRBD1. Germline V gene lookup returns CDR1 SEHNR and CDR2 FQNEAQ (reference sequence). This CDR3 is 17 amino acids long. V dropped 7 bases and J dropped 5; count of bases not matched to a gene: 11. The CDR3 sequence is CASTSPGQGAENEKLFF. The DNA of the CDR3 is TGTGCCAGCACCTCGCCGGGACAGGGGGCAGAAAATGAAAAACTGTTTTTT.

V usage is TRBV29-1 and J usage is TRBJ1-1; 8 bases are a match to TRBD1. The V gene's germline CDR1 is SQVTM and CDR2 ANQGSEA. The CDR3 is made up of 16 amino acids. V lost 7 bases, J lost 2 bases, and 15 bases stayed unmatched. The CDR3 region has the DNA TGCAGCGCCATCGGTGGTTTTACAGGGGGTAACACTGAAGCTTTCTTT. Translating gives CSAIGGFTGGNTEAFF. The full variable domain, with the rest looked up from reference TRBV29-1 and TRBJ1-1, is SAVISQKPSRDICQRGTSLTIQCQVDSQVTMMFWYRQQPGQSLTLIATANQGSEATYESGFVIDKFPISRPNLTFSTLTVSNMSPEDSSIYLCSAIGGFTGGNTEAFFGQGTRLTVV.

The rearrangement uses TRBV10-3 and TRBJ1-2; TRBD1 agrees at 11 bases. This CDR3 has 15 residues. The V gene end was trimmed by 6 bases and the J gene end by 5 bases; junction bases not matched to a gene: 8. Germline V gene lookup returns CDR1 ENHRY and CDR2 SYGVKD. CDR3 nucleotides: TGTGCCATCAGCTCTCCGGGACAGGGGGATTATGGCTACACCTTC. As protein: CAISSPGQGDYGYTF.